This T cell receptor (beta chain) was observed in a study of immune evolution from preneoplasia to lung adenocarcinoma. The V end was cut by 0 bases, the J end by 5 bases, with 12 bases between. From germline, CDR1 is SGDLS and CDR2 YYNGEE. This CDR3 has 15 residues. Note on this clone: What it binds is unknown.

Premalignant or tumor cells were enriched by macro-dissection after pathologic assessment. TCRdb keeps only in-frame clones here, not all; method: immunoSEQ multiplex PCR. In the table there are 3,800 or so clones, around 73% of which are singletons. Overall study results and limits: From normal lung to invasive adenocarcinoma, top clone frequencies appeared to decrease. Compared with EGFR-mutant or double wild-type lesions, KRAS-mutant nodules were more clonal. Clonality was highest in normal lung, lower in later-stage lesions apparently.

V and J are TRBV9 and TRBJ2-1; D gene ambiguous. This receptor was obtained from a person between 60 and 79 years old with lung adenocarcinoma. Sequencing was carried out using FFPE minimally invasive lung adenocarcinoma tissue. CDR3 sequence (DNA): TGTGCCAGCAGCGTAGGTGGCAACAAACACAATGAGCAGTTCTTC. Amino acid sequence: CASSVGGNKHNEQFF.